The source of this T cell receptor beta chain is a study of T cell repertoires in cytomegalovirus infection. In the study overall: CMV infection plus the matching HLA type was flagged by public TCR beta signatures. Broader study findings: HLA-C-restricted TCR beta clonotypes specific for CMV led the ex vivo response. Carriers of CMV plus the relevant HLA were identified by cumulative public TCR beta family frequency.

About this clonotype: What it recognizes is unknown.

TCRdb re-analysed the reads in MiXCR, keeping a single row per CDR3 protein. The repertoire holds nearly 70,000 distinct CDR3 sequences, with more than 20% as singletons. The germline V gene has CDR1 SGHNT and CDR2 YYREEE (reference sequence). After removal of 4 bases from V and 3 bases from J, the junction contained 11 bases not matched to a gene. The CDR3 is made up of 16 amino acids. The sequenced sample was PBMCs, sequenced either directly or after in vitro stimulation (not recorded which). V is TRBV5-4 and J is TRBJ2-5; TRBD2 matches 8 bases. The clonotype comes from a human donor in good health (CMV status not recorded). Some clones in this sample may be carry-over from other donors' samples. CDR3 nucleotides: TGTGCCAGCAGCGGGGGGACTAGTGCGGTGAAAGAGACCCAGTACTTC. It yields the protein CASSGGTSAVKETQYF.